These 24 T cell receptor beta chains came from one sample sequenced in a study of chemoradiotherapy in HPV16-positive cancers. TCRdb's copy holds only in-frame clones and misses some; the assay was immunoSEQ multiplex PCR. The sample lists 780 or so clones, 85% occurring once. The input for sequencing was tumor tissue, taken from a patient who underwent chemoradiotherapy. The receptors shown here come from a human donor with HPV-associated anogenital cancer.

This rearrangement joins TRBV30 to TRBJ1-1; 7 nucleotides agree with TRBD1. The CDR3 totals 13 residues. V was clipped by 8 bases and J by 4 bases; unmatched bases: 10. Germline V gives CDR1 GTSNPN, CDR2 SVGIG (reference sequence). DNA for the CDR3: TGTGCCCGGCAGGGACAGTTGGTCACTGAAGCTTTCTTT. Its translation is CARQGQLVTEAFF.

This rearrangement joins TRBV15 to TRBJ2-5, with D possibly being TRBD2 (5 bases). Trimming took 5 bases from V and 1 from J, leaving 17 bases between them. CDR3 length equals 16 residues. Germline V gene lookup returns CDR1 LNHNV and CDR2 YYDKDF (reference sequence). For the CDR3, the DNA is TGTGCCACCAGCGCCCGGGGAGCGGAGTTCCAAGAGACCCAGTACTTC. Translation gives CATSARGAEFQETQYF.

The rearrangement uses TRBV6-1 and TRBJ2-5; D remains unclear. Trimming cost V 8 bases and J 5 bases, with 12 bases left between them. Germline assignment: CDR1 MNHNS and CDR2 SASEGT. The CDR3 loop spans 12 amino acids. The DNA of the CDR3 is TGTGCCAGCCCGGTCGCACCTGAGACCCAGTACTTC. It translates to CASPVAPETQYF.

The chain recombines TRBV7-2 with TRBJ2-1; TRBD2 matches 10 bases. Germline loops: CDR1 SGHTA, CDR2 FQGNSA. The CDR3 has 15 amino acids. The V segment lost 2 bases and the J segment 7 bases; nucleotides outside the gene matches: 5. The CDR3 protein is CASSLSSGGANEQFF. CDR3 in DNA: TGTGCCAGCAGCTTATCCAGCGGGGGGGCAAATGAGCAGTTCTTC.

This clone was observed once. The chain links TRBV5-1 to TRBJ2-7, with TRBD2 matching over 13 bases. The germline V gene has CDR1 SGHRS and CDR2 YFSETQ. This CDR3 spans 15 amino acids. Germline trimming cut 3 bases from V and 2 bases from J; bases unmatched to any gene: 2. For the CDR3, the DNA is TGCGCCAGCAGCTCCGGACTAGCGGGGGCCTACGAGCAGTACTTC. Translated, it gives CASSSGLAGAYEQYF.

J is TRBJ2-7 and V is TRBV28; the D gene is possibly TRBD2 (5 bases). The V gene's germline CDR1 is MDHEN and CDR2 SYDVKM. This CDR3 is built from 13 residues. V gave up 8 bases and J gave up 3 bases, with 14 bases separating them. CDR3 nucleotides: TGTGCCAGCTTAGGAGACGGGAACTACGAGCAGTACTTC. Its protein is CASLGDGNYEQYF.

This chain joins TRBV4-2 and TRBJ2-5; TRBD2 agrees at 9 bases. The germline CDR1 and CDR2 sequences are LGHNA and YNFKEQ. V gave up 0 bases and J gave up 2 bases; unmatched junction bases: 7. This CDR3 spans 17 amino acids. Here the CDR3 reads CASSQDLGLASQETQYF. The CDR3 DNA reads TGTGCCAGCAGCCAAGATCTAGGACTAGCGTCTCAAGAGACCCAGTACTTC.

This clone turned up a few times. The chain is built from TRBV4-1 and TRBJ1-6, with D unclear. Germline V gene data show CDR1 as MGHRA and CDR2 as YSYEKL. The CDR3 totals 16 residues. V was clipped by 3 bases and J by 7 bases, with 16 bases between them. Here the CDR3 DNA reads TGCGCCAGCAGCCAGGCCTTATACCTTGGAAATTCACCCCTCCACTTT. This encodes CASSQALYLGNSPLHF.

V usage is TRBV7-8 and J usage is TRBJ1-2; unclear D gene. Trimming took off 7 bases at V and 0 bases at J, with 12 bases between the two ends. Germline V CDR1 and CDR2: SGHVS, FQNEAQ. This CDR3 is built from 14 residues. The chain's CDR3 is CASTSSRTNYGYTF. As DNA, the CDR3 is TGTGCCAGCACCTCGAGCAGGACTAACTATGGCTACACCTTC.

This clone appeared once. The CDR3 spells CASSLARGQGANEKLFF. CDR3 sequence (DNA): TGTGCCAGCAGCTTAGCGCGGGGACAGGGGGCGAATGAAAAACTGTTTTTT. J is TRBJ1-4 and V is TRBV7-9; 12 nucleotides agree with TRBD1. Per the germline V gene, CDR1 is SEHNR and CDR2 is FQNEAQ (reference sequence). CDR3 length equals 17 residues. V was pared by 0 bases and J by 5 bases, with 4 bases of the junction left unmatched.

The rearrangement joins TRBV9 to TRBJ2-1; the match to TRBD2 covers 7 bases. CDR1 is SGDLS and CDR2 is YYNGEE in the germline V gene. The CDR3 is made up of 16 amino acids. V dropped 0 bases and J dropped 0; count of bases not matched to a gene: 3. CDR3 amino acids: CASSVDPSGSYNEQFF. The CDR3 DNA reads TGTGCCAGCAGCGTAGATCCTAGCGGCTCCTACAATGAGCAGTTCTTC.

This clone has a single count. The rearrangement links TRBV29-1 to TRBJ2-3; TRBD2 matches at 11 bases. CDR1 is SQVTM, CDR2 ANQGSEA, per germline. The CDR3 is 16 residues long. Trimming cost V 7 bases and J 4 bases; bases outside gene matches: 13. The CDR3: CSADGSSGGPPDTQYF. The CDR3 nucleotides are TGCAGCGCCGACGGCTCTAGCGGGGGGCCCCCAGATACGCAGTATTTT.

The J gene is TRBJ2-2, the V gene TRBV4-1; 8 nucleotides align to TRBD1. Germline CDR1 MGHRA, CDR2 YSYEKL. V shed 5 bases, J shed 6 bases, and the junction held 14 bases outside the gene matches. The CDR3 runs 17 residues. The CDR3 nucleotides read TGCGCCAGCAGCGCCCAACGGGACAGGACTCCCGCCGGGGAGCTGTTTTTT. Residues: CASSAQRDRTPAGELFF.

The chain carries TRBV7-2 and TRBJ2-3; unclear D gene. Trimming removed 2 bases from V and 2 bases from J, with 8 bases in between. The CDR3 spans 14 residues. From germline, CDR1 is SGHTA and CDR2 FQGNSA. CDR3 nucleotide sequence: TGTGCCAGCAGCTTATTTTTAGTCACAGATACGCAGTATTTT. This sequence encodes CASSLFLVTDTQYF. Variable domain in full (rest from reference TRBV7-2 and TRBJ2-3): GAGVSQSPSNKVTEKGKDVELRCDPISGHTALYWYRQSLGQGLEFLIYFQGNSAPDKSGLPSDRFSAERTGGSVSTLTIQRTQQEDSAVYLCASSLFLVTDTQYFGPGTRLTVL.

This CDR3 is CASSQDAGQVSYEQYF. The CDR3 bases are TGCGCCAGCAGCCAAGATGCCGGACAGGTCTCCTACGAGCAGTACTTC. The chain is built from TRBV4-3 and TRBJ2-7; 7 bases align to TRBD1. This CDR3 spans 16 amino acids. The germline V gene encodes CDR1 LGHNA and CDR2 YSLEER. V lost 0 bases, J lost 0 bases, and 5 bases stayed unmatched.

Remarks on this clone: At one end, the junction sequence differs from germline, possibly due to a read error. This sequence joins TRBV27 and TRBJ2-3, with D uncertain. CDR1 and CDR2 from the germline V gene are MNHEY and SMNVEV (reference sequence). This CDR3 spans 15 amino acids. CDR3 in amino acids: CASSFRRAGTDTQYF. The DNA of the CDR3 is TGTGCCAGCAGTTTTCGAAGGGCAGGCACCGATACGCAGTATTTT.

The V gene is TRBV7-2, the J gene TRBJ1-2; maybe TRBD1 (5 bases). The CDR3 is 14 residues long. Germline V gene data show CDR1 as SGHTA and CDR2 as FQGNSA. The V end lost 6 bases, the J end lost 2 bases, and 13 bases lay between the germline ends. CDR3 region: CASSPVGQNYGYTF. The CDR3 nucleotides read TGTGCCAGCAGTCCGGTCGGACAAAACTATGGCTACACCTTC. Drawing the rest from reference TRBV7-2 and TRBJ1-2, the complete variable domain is GAGVSQSPSNKVTEKGKDVELRCDPISGHTALYWYRQSLGQGLEFLIYFQGNSAPDKSGLPSDRFSAERTGGSVSTLTIQRTQQEDSAVYLCASSPVGQNYGYTFGSGTRLTVV.

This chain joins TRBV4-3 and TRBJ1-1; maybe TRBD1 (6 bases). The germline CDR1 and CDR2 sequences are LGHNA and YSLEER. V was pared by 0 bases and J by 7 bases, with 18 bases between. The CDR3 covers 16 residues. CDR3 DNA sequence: TGCGCCAGCAGCCAAGAGGGGGGCAGGTTCATGGATGAAGCTTTCTTT. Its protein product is CASSQEGGRFMDEAFF.

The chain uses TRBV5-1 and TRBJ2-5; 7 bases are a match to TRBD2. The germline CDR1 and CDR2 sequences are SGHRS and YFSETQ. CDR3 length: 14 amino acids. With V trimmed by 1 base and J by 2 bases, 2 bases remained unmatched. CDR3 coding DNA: TGCGCCAGCAGCTTGTGGGGGGGACAAGAGACCCAGTACTTC. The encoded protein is CASSLWGGQETQYF.

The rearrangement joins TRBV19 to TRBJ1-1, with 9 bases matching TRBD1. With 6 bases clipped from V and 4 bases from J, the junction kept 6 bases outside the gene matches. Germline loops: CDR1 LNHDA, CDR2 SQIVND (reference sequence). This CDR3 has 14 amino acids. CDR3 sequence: CASRTGGLLTEAFF. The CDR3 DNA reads TGTGCCAGTAGGACAGGGGGACTCCTCACTGAAGCTTTCTTT.

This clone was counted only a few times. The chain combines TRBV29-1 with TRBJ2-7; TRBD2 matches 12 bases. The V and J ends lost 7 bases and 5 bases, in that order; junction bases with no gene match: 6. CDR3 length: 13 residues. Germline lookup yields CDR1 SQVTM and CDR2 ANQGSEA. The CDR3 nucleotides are TGCAGCGCCCTAGGACTAGCGGGAAACGAGCAGTACTTC. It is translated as CSALGLAGNEQYF.

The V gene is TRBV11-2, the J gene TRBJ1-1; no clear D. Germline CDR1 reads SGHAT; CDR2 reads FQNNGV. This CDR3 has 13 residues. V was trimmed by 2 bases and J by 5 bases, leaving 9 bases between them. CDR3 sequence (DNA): TGTGCCAGCAGCTTATGGGGAGGAACTGAAGCTTTCTTT. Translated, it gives CASSLWGGTEAFF.

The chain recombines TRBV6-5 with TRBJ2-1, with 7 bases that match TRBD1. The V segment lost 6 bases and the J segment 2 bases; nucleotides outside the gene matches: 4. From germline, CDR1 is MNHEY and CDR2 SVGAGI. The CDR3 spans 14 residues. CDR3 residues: CASRRQGTYNEQFF. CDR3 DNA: TGTGCCAGCAGACGACAGGGAACCTACAATGAGCAGTTCTTC.

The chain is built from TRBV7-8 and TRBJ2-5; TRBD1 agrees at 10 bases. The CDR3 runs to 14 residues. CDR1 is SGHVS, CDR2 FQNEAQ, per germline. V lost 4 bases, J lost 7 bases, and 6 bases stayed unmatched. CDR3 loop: CASSSGQGPATQYF. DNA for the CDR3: TGTGCCAGCAGCTCGGGACAGGGGCCAGCGACCCAGTACTTC.